Detailed here is one TCR beta chain. At one boundary the junction diverges from the germline segment, which might be a read error. The data belong to a study of PD-L1 blockade in urothelial cancer. The wider study: Tumor specimens possessed a median of around 1,500 T cells.

Quantities of FFPE tumor DNA were measured with amplified housekeeping genes. TCRdb keeps only in-frame clones here, not all; method: immunoSEQ multiplex PCR. The sample has 35,000 or so clones, just over 35% seen once; the top ten hold about 9.8%. CDR1 is MNHNS and CDR2 is SASEGT in the germline V gene. The CDR3 extends over 13 amino acids. The clonotype was recovered from a man aged 55-75 years with urothelial cancer. The V gene is TRBV6-1, the J gene TRBJ2-7; D is uncertain. The starting material was tumor tissue, obtained before atezolizumab (anti-PD-L1) treatment. CDR3 region: CAISEGSAYEQYF. CDR3 sequence (DNA): TGTGCCATCAGTGAAGGAAGCGCCTACGAGCAGTACTTC.